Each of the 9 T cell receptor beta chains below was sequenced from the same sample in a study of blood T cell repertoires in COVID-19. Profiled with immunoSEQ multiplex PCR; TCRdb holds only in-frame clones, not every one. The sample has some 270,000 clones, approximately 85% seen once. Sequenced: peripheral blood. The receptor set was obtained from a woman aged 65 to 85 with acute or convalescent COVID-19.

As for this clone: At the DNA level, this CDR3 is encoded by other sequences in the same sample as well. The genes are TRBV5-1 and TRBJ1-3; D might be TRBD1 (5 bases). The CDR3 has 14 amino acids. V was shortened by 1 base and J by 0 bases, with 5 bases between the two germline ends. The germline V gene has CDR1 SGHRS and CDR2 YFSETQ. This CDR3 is CASSLQGSGNTIYF. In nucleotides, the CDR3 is TGCGCCAGCAGCTTGCAGGGCTCTGGAAACACCATATATTTT.

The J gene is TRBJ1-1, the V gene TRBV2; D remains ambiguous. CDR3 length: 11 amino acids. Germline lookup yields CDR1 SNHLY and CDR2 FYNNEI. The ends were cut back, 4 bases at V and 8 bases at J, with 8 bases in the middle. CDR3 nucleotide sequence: TGTGCCAGCAGTGCCCGACTGGAAGCTTTCTTT. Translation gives CASSARLEAFF.

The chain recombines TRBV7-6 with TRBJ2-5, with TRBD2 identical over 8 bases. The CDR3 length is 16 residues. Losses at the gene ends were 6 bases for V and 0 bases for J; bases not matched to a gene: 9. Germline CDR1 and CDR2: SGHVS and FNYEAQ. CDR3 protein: CASSSRGGEYQETQYF. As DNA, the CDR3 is TGTGCCAGCAGTTCTCGGGGGGGGGAATACCAAGAGACCCAGTACTTC.

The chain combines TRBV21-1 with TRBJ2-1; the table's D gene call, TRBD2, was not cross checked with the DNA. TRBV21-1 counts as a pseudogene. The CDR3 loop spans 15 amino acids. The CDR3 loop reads CASSKVTGSYNEQFF. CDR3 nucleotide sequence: TGTGCCAGCAGCAAAGTCACTGGCTCCTACAATGAGCAGTTCTTC.

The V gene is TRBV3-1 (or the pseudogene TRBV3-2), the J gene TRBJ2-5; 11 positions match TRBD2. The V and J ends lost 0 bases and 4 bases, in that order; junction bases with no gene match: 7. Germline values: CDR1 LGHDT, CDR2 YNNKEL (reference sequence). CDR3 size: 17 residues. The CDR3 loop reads CASSQDLVAGGLETQYF. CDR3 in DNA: TGTGCCAGCAGCCAAGATCTAGTAGCGGGGGGGTTAGAGACCCAGTACTTC.

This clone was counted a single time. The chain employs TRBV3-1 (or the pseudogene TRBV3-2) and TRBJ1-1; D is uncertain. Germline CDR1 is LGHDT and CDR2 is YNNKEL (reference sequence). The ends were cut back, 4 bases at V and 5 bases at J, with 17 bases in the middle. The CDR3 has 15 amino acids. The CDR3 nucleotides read TGTGCCAGCAGCCCAGATACGGCCAGAGGGACTGAAGCTTTCTTT. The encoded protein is CASSPDTARGTEAFF.

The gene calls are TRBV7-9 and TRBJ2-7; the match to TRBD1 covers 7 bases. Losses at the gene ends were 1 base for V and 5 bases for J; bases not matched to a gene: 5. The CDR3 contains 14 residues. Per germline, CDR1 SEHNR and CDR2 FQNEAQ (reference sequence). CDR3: CASSLGRGNHEQYF. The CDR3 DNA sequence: TGTGCCAGCAGCTTAGGCAGGGGGAACCACGAGCAGTACTTC.

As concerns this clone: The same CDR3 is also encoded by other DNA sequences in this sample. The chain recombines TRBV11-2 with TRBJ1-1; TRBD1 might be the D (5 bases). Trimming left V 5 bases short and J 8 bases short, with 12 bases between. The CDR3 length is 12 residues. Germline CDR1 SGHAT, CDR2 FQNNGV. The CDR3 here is CASSLGGPEAFF. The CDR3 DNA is TGTGCCAGCAGCCTGGGGGGTCCCGAAGCTTTCTTT.

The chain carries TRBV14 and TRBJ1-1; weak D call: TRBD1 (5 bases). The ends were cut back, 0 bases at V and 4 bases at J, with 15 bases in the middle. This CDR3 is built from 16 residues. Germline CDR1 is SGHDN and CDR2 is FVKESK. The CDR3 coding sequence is TGTGCCAGCAGCCAAGACCTAGGCGGGGCTGGCACTGAAGCTTTCTTT. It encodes CASSQDLGGAGTEAFF.